These 7 T cell receptor beta chains share one sample of origin, sequenced in a study of shared clonotypes between healthy human individuals. Sequencing was performed with immunoSEQ multiplex PCR; in TCRdb, only in-frame clones are kept and a portion is missing. The sample lists some 680,000 clones; around 73% were seen once. The sequenced sample consisted of memory CD4+ T cells sorted from blood. The subset was: CD45RA-negative fraction. These receptors were collected from a woman younger than 45 in good health.

The V and J genes are TRBV19 and TRBJ1-1; a weak D match, TRBD1 (5 bases). The CDR3 sequence is 14 residues long. Trimming took off 7 bases at V and 0 bases at J, with 12 bases between the two ends. The germline gives CDR1 LNHDA, CDR2 SQIVND (reference sequence). The CDR3 loop is CASNPGHLNTEAFF. DNA for the CDR3: TGTGCCAGTAATCCAGGGCACCTGAACACTGAAGCTTTCTTT.

This clone has at least ten counts. The rearrangement links TRBV19 to TRBJ1-5; maybe TRBD1 (6 bases). The CDR3 sequence is 13 residues long. V shed 10 bases and J shed 6 bases, with 16 bases lying between them. CDR1 and CDR2 from the germline V gene are LNHDA and SQIVND (reference sequence). The CDR3 is CATLGQEFQPQHF. In DNA, the CDR3 is TGTGCCACCCTGGGACAAGAGTTTCAGCCCCAGCATTTT.

This clone was observed a handful of times. The chain carries TRBV7-2 and TRBJ1-1; weak D call: TRBD1 (6 bases). The CDR3 extends over 14 amino acids. V lost 3 bases and J 3 bases, leaving 11 bases between the germline ends. Per the germline V gene, CDR1 is SGHTA and CDR2 is FQGNSA. The chain's CDR3 is CASSFQGRDTEAFF. CDR3 nucleotide sequence: TGTGCCAGCAGCTTTCAGGGGCGGGACACTGAAGCTTTCTTT. The entire variable domain, with the rest obtained from reference TRBV7-2 and TRBJ1-1, is as follows: GAGVSQSPSNKVTEKGKDVELRCDPISGHTALYWYRQSLGQGLEFLIYFQGNSAPDKSGLPSDRFSAERTGGSVSTLTIQRTQQEDSAVYLCASSFQGRDTEAFFGQGTRLTVV.

The V call is TRBV5-1, the J call TRBJ1-1; 9 bases match TRBD1. Germline trimming cut 0 bases from V and 3 bases from J; bases unmatched to any gene: 12. Germline V lookup: CDR1 SGHRS, CDR2 YFSETQ. This CDR3 has 18 amino acids. The CDR3 reads CASSLAHIQGAMDTEAFF. CDR3 nucleotides: TGCGCCAGCAGCTTGGCCCATATACAGGGGGCAATGGACACTGAAGCTTTCTTT.

The chain couples TRBV5-6 to TRBJ2-4; D remains ambiguous. The ends were cut back, 0 bases at V and 8 bases at J, with 12 bases in the middle. Germline V lookup: CDR1 SGHDT, CDR2 YYEEEE. This CDR3 has 14 residues. CDR3 bases: TGTGCCAGCAGCTTGGGGACCGAAGAGGACATTCAGTACTTC. Translated, it gives CASSLGTEEDIQYF.

The chain joins TRBV27 to TRBJ2-3; maybe TRBD1 (6 bases). V lost 8 bases and J lost 5, with 20 bases in between. The CDR3 length is 15 residues. Germline lookup yields CDR1 MNHEY and CDR2 SMNVEV (reference sequence). The CDR3 sequence is CASAIPGDLGDTQYF. In DNA form, the CDR3 reads TGTGCCAGCGCGATACCAGGGGACCTAGGAGATACGCAGTATTTT.

The rearrangement joins TRBV21-1 to TRBJ2-7. TRBV21-1 corresponds to a pseudogene. The CDR3 runs to 16 residues. CDR3 sequence: CASSKGSGPTEDEQYF. CDR3 nucleotide sequence: TGTGCCAGCAGCAAAGGGTCAGGACCTACAGAGGACGAGCAGTACTTC.